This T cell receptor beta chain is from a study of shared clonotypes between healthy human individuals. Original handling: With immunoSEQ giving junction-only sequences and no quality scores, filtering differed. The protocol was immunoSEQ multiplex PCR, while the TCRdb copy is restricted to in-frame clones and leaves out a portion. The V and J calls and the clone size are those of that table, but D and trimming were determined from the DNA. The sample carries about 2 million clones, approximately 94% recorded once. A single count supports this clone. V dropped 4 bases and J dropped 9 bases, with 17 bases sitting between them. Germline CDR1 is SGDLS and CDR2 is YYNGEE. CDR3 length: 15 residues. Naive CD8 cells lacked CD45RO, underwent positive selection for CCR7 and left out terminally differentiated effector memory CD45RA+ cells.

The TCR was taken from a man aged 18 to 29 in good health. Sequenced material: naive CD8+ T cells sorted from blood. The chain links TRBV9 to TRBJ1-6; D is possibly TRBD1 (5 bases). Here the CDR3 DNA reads TGTGCCAGCAGCCCCTGGGAGGGGTTAGGTTCACCCCTCCACTTT. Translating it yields CASSPWEGLGSPLHF.